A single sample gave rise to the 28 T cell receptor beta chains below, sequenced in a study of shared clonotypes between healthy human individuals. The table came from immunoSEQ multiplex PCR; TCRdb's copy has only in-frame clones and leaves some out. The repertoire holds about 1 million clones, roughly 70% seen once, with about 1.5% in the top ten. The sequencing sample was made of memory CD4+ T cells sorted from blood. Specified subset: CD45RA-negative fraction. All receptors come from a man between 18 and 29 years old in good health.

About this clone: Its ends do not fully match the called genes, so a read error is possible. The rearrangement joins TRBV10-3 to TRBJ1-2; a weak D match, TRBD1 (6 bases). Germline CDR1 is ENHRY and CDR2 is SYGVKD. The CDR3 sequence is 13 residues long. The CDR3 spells CAIREGGLDGYTF. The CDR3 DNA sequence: TGTGCCATCCGTGAGGGGGGGTTGGATGGCTACACCTTC.

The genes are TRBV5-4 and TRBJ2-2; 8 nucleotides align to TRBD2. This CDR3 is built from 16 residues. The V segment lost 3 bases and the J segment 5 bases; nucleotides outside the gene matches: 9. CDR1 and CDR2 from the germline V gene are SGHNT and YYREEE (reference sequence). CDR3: CASSSKASGGTGELFF. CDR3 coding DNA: TGTGCCAGCAGCTCAAAGGCCTCGGGGGGGACCGGGGAGCTGTTTTTT.

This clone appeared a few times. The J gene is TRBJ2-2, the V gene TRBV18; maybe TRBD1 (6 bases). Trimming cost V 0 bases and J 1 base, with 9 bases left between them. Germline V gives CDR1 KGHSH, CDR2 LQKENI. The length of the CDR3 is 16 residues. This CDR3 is CASSPPVQGNTGELFF. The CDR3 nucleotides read TGTGCCAGCTCACCACCGGTACAGGGGAACACCGGGGAGCTGTTTTTT.

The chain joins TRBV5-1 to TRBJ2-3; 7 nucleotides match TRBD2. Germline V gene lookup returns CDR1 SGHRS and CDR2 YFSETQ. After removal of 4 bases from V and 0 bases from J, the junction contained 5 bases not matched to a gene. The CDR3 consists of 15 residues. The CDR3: CASSPTSRSTDTQYF. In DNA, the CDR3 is TGCGCCAGCAGCCCGACTAGCAGGAGCACAGATACGCAGTATTTT.

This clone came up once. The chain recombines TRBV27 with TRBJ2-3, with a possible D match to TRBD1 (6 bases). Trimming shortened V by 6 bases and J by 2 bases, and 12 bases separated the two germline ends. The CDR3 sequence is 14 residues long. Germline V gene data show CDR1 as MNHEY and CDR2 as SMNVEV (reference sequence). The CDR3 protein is CASSGQLNTDTQYF. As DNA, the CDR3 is TGTGCCAGCAGCGGACAGCTGAACACAGATACGCAGTATTTT.

The CDR3 is CASRARQGDSPLHF. In DNA, the CDR3 is TGTGCCAGCAGGGCTCGCCAGGGAGATTCACCCCTCCACTTT. The rearrangement uses TRBV5-4 and TRBJ1-6; the D gene is possibly TRBD1 (5 bases). Germline V gene sequence: CDR1 SGHNT, CDR2 YYREEE (reference sequence). This CDR3 region has 14 residues. V lost 5 bases and J lost 8, with 14 bases in between.

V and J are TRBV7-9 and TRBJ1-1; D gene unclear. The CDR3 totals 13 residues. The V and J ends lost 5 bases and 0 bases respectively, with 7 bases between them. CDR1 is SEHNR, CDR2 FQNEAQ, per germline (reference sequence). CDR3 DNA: TGTGCCAGCAGCCTCGAATTGAACACTGAAGCTTTCTTT. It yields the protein CASSLELNTEAFF.

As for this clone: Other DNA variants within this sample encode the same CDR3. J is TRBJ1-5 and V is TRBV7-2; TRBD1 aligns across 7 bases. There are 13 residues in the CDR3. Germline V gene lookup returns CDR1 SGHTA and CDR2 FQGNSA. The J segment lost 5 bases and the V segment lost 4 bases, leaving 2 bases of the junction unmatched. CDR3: CASSSDRDQPQHF. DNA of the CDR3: TGTGCCAGCAGCTCCGACAGGGATCAGCCCCAGCATTTT. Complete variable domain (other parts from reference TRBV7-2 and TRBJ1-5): GAGVSQSPSNKVTEKGKDVELRCDPISGHTALYWYRQSLGQGLEFLIYFQGNSAPDKSGLPSDRFSAERTGGSVSTLTIQRTQQEDSAVYLCASSSDRDQPQHFGDGTRLSIL.

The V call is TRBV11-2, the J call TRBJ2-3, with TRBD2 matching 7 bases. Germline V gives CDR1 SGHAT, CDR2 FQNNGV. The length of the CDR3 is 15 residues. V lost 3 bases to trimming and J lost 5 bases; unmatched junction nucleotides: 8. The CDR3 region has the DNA TGTGCCAGCAGCTTTGGGACTATTTATGTAGATACGCAGTATTTT. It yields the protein CASSFGTIYVDTQYF.

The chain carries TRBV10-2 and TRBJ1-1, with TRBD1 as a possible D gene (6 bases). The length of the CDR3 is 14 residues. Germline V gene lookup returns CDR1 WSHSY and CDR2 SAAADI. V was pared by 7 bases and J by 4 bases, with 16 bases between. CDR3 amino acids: CASNQVLRGTEAFF. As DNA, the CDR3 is TGCGCCAGCAACCAGGTCCTCAGGGGCACTGAAGCTTTCTTT.

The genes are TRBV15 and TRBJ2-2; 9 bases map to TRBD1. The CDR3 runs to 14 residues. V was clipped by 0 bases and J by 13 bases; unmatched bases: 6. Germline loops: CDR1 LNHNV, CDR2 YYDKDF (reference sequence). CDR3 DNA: TGTGCCACCAGCAGAGATACGGGGACAGGGTCGCTGTTTTTT. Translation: CATSRDTGTGSLFF.

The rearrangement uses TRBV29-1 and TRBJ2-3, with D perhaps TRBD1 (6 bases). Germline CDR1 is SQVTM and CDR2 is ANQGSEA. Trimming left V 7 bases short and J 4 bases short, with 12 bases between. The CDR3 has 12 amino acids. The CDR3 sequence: CSASKGADTQYF. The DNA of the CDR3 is TGCAGCGCCTCTAAGGGGGCAGATACGCAGTATTTT.

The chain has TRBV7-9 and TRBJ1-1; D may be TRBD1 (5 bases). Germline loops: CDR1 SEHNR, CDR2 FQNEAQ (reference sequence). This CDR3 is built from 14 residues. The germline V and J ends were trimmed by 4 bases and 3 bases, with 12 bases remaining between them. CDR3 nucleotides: TGTGCCAGCAGCTATAGGGGTACGTACACTGAAGCTTTCTTT. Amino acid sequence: CASSYRGTYTEAFF.

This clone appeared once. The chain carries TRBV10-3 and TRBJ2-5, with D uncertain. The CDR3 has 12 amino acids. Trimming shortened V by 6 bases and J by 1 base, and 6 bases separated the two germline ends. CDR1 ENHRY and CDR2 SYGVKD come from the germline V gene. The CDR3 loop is CAIRGSQETQYF. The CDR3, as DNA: TGTGCCATCAGAGGCAGCCAAGAGACCCAGTACTTC.

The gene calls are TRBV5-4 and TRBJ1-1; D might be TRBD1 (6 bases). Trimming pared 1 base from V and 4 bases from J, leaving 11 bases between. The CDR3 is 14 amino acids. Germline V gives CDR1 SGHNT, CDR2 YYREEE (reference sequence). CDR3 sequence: CASSLKGEGTEAFF. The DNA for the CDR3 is TGTGCCAGCAGCTTGAAGGGGGAGGGCACTGAAGCTTTCTTT.

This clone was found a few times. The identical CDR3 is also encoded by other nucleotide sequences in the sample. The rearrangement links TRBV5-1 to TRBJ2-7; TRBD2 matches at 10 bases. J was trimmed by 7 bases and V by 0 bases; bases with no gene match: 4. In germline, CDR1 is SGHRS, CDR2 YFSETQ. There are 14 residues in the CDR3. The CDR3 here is CASSLEAGGREQYF. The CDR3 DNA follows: TGCGCCAGCAGCTTGGAAGCGGGGGGGCGGGAGCAGTACTTC.

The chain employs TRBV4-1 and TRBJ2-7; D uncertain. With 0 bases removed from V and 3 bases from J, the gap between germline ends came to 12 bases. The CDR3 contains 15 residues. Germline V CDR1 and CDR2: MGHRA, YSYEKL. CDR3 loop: CASSQDNQRFYEQYF. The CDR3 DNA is TGCGCCAGCAGCCAAGATAATCAGAGATTCTACGAGCAGTACTTC.

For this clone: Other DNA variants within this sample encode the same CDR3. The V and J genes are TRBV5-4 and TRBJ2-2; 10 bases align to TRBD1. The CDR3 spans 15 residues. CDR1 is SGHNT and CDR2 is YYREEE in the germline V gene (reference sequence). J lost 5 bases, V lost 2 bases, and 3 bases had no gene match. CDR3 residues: CASSFDRGPTGELFF. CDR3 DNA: TGTGCCAGCAGCTTTGACAGGGGGCCGACCGGGGAGCTGTTTTTT.

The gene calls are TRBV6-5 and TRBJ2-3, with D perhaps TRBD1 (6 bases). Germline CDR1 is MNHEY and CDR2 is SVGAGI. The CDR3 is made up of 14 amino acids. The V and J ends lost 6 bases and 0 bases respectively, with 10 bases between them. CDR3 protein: CASRRTASTDTQYF. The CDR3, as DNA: TGTGCCAGCAGGAGGACAGCTAGCACAGATACGCAGTATTTT.

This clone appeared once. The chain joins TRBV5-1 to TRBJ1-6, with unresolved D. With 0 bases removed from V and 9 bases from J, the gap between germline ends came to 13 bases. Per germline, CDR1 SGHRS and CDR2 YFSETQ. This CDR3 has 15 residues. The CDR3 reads CASSLEQLGGSPLHF. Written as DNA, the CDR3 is TGCGCCAGCAGCTTGGAGCAGCTGGGTGGTTCACCCCTCCACTTT.

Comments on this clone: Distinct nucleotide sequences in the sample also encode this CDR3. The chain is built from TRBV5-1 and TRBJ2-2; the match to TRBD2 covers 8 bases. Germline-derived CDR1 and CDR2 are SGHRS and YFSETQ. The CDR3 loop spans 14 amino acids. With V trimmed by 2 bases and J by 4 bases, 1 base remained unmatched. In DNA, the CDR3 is TGCGCCAGCAGCTTCAGCGGGGGCACCGGGGAGCTGTTTTTT. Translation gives CASSFSGGTGELFF.

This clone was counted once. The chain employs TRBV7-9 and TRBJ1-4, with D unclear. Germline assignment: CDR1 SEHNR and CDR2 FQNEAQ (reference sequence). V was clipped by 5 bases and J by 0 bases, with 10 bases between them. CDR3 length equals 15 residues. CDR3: CASSIHRTTNEKLFF. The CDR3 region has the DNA TGTGCCAGCAGCATACACAGAACAACTAATGAAAAACTGTTTTTT.

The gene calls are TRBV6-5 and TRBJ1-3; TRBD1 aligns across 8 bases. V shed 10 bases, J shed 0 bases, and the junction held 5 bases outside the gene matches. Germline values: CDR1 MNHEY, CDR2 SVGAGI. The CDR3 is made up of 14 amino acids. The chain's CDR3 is CATTGGGSGNTIYF. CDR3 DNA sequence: TGTGCCACCACAGGGGGAGGCTCTGGAAACACCATATATTTT.

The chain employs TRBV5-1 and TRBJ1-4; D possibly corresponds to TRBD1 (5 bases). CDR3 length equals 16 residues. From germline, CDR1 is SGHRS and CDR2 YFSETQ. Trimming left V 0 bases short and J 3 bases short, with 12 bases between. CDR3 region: CASSLEGDRSNEKLFF. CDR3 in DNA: TGCGCCAGCAGCTTGGAAGGGGACCGATCTAATGAAAAACTGTTTTTT.

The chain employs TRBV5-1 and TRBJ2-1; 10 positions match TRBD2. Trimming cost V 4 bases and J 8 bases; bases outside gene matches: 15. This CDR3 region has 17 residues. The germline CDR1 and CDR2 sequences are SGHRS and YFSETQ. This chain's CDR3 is CASSLGAQTSGLDEQFF. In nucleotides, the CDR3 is TGCGCCAGCAGCCTGGGAGCTCAGACTAGCGGGTTGGATGAGCAGTTCTTC.

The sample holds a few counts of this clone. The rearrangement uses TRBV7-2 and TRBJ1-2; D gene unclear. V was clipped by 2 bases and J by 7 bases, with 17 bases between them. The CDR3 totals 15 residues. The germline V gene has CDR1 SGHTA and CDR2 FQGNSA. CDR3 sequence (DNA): TGTGCCAGCAGCTTACACCCCAGTACATTTGCTGGCTACACCTTC. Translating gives CASSLHPSTFAGYTF.

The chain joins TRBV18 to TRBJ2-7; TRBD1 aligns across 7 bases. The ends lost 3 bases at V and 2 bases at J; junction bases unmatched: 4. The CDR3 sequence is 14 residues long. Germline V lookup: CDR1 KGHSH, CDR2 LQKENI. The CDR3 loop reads CASSPTGFAYEQYF. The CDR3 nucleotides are TGTGCCAGCTCACCGACAGGGTTTGCCTACGAGCAGTACTTC.

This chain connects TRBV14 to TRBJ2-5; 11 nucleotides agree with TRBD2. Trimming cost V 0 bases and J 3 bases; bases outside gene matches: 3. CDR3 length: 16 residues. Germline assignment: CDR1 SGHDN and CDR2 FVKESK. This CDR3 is CASSQELTSGKETQYF. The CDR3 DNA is TGTGCCAGCAGCCAAGAGCTGACTAGCGGGAAAGAGACCCAGTACTTC.